The clone carrying this T cell receptor beta chain was counted once. While CD8+ and CD4+ T cells were isolated negatively, TEMRA cells were enriched by FACS. These data are taken from a study of CD8 T cells in Susac syndrome. The wider study: Eight or nine of the sequenced Susac syndrome patients were in remission, and roughly 6 had active disease.

The CDR3 spans 16 residues. The germline gives CDR1 DFQATT, CDR2 SNEGSKA (reference sequence). V was cut by 6 bases and J by 0 bases, with 17 bases left in between. RNA totalling about 0.5 to 1 ug underwent reverse transcription with random hexamers. TCRdb processed the immunoSEQ multiplex PCR reads anew with MiXCR; each CDR3 protein has one entry. The sample carries around 190,000 distinct CDR3 sequences, around 94% recorded once. The chain joins TRBV20-1 to TRBJ1-4; D ambiguous. What was sequenced was CD4+ T cells from PBMCs. This TCR was sampled from a human donor with Susac syndrome. DNA of the CDR3: TGCAGTGCCATATCCATCACCCCCGCAACTAATGAAAAACTGTTTTTT. It specifies CSAISITPATNEKLFF.